A selection of T cell receptor beta chains follows, all from one sample in a study of graft-versus-host responses after intestinal transplantation. Measured with immunoSEQ multiplex PCR; TCRdb has only the in-frame clones, and not every one. This sample has about 91,000 clones; 80% to 95% occur once, and the top ten carry approximately 0.3%. No antigen has been identified for these receptors. The starting material was unstimulated CD4+ T cells sorted from spleen or lymph node cells, obtained before transplant. The receptors here all came from a human donor who was the organ donor for an intestinal transplant. Both conserved end residues are part of each CDR3. The order of the fields is V gene, D gene, J gene, clone size, CDR3 protein, CDR3 DNA. The D gene is left open where the match is weak. A row's size may be missing; if present it is once, few, many or a size class.

V: TRBV27
D: NA
J: TRBJ2-7
size: NA
CDR3: CASSPTPQSSYEQYF
DNA: TGTGCCAGCAGTCCGACACCCCAAAGCTCCTACGAGCAGTACTTC

V: TRBV6-5
D: TRBD1
J: TRBJ2-3
size: NA
CDR3: CASSLDRGTDTQYF
DNA: TGTGCCAGCAGCTTGGACAGGGGGACAGATACGCAGTATTTT

V: TRBV10-3
D: NA
J: TRBJ1-2
size: NA
CDR3: CAISVREGNYGYTF
DNA: TGTGCCATCAGTGTTCGGGAGGGGAACTATGGCTACACCTTC

V: TRBV6-1
D: NA
J: TRBJ1-5
size: NA
CDR3: CASSRVTFSNQPQHF
DNA: TGTGCCAGCAGTCGAGTGACATTTAGCAATCAGCCCCAGCATTTT

V: TRBV19
D: NA
J: TRBJ1-2
size: NA
CDR3: CASSIVPIWAFYGYTF
DNA: TGTGCCAGTAGTATAGTCCCGATTTGGGCGTTTTATGGCTACACCTTC

V: TRBV2
D: TRBD1
J: TRBJ1-4
size: NA
CDR3: CASSETQQGAVWEKLFF
DNA: TGTGCCAGCAGCGAGACCCAACAGGGGGCAGTTTGGGAAAAACTGTTTTTT

V: TRBV27
D: NA
J: TRBJ2-1
size: NA
CDR3: CASSLLGGERQFF
DNA: TGTGCCAGCAGTTTACTCGGCGGGGAGAGGCAGTTCTTC

V: TRBV5-1
D: TRBD2
J: TRBJ2-5
size: NA
CDR3: CASSQGLAEKETQYF
DNA: TGCGCCAGCAGCCAAGGGCTAGCGGAGAAAGAGACCCAGTACTTC

V: TRBV14
D: NA
J: TRBJ2-5
size: NA
CDR3: CASSPGTLQETQYF
DNA: TGTGCCAGCAGCCCCGGGACATTACAAGAGACCCAGTACTTC

V: TRBV2
D: TRBD1
J: TRBJ1-2
size: NA
CDR3: CASSERAGGAYGYTF
DNA: TGTGCCAGCAGTGAACGGGCAGGGGGCGCCTATGGCTACACCTTC

V: TRBV18
D: TRBD1
J: TRBJ1-2
size: NA
CDR3: CASSPTGPNYGYTF
DNA: TGTGCCAGCTCACCGACAGGGCCCAACTATGGCTACACCTTC

V: TRBV5-1
D: TRBD1
J: TRBJ2-5
size: NA
CDR3: CASSSSQGDQETQYF
DNA: TGCGCCAGCAGCTCCAGTCAGGGGGACCAAGAGACCCAGTACTTC

V: TRBV9
D: TRBD2
J: TRBJ2-5
size: NA
CDR3: CASSGGAGVGETQYF
DNA: TGTGCCAGCAGCGGGGGAGCGGGGGTGGGGGAGACCCAGTACTTC

V: TRBV2
D: TRBD1
J: TRBJ1-1
size: NA
CDR3: CASRQGFSYWGNTEAFF
DNA: TGTGCCAGCCGACAGGGTTTTAGTTATTGGGGTAACACTGAAGCTTTCTTT

V: TRBV4-1
D: TRBD2
J: TRBJ2-7
size: NA
CDR3: CASSQGAGGDYEQYF
DNA: TGCGCCAGCAGCCAAGGGGCCGGGGGGGACTACGAGCAGTACTTC

V: TRBV7-9
D: TRBD2
J: TRBJ2-7
size: NA
CDR3: CASSLPGTSGGREQYF
DNA: TGTGCCAGCAGCTTACCCGGGACTAGCGGGGGCCGCGAGCAGTACTTC

V: TRBV30
D: TRBD1
J: TRBJ1-5
size: NA
CDR3: CAWDRGQRNQPQHF
DNA: TGTGCCTGGGACAGGGGTCAACGCAATCAGCCCCAGCATTTT

V: TRBV14
D: NA
J: TRBJ1-2
size: NA
CDR3: CASSQDTGYGYTF
DNA: TGTGCCAGCAGCCAAGACACAGGTTATGGCTACACCTTC

V: TRBV10-2
D: NA
J: TRBJ1-1
size: few
CDR3: CASSDTGMNTEAFF
DNA: TGCGCCAGCAGTGACACAGGAATGAACACTGAAGCTTTCTTT

V: TRBV18
D: NA
J: TRBJ2-3
size: NA
CDR3: CASSPRAVEDTQYF
DNA: TGTGCCAGCTCACCACGAGCGGTAGAAGATACGCAGTATTTT

V: TRBV7-3
D: TRBD1
J: TRBJ1-1
size: few
CDR3: CASSLTGLSNRGSEAFF
DNA: TGTGCCAGCAGCTTAACCGGGCTTTCTAACAGGGGAAGTGAAGCTTTCTTT

V: TRBV4-1
D: TRBD1
J: TRBJ2-5
size: NA
CDR3: CASSQGGTGQETQYF
DNA: TGCGCCAGCAGCCAAGGTGGGACAGGGCAAGAGACCCAGTACTTC

V: TRBV6-1
D: NA
J: TRBJ1-3
size: NA
CDR3: CASSDRAGNTIYF
DNA: TGTGCCAGCAGTGACAGGGCTGGAAACACCATATATTTT

V: TRBV9
D: TRBD2
J: TRBJ2-1
size: NA
CDR3: CASSVRAGGSYNEQFF
DNA: TGTGCCAGCAGCGTCCGGGCGGGAGGGAGCTACAATGAGCAGTTCTTC

V: TRBV27
D: TRBD1
J: TRBJ2-7
size: NA
CDR3: CASSHKAPGTGWYEQYF
DNA: TGTGCCAGCAGTCACAAAGCCCCCGGGACAGGGTGGTACGAGCAGTACTTC

V: TRBV28
D: TRBD1
J: TRBJ1-2
size: once
CDR3: CASSSGQTYGYTF
DNA: TGTGCCAGCTCTTCGGGACAGACCTATGGCTACACCTTC

V: TRBV13
D: NA
J: TRBJ1-4
size: few
CDR3: CASSSRPSGDRKKLFF
DNA: TGTGCCAGCAGCTCTAGACCCTCCGGGGATAGGAAAAAACTGTTTTTT

V: TRBV30
D: NA
J: TRBJ1-2
size: once
CDR3: CAWSDRVDGYTF
DNA: TGTGCCTGGAGTGACAGGGTTGATGGCTACACCTTC

V: TRBV30
D: NA
J: TRBJ1-3
size: NA
CDR3: CAWSVGESGNTIYF
DNA: TGTGCCTGGAGTGTAGGGGAATCTGGAAACACCATATATTTT

V: TRBV10-3
D: NA
J: TRBJ1-5
size: NA
CDR3: CAISGGISNQPQHF
DNA: TGTGCCATCAGTGGAGGGATTAGCAATCAGCCCCAGCATTTT

V: TRBV10-3
D: TRBD1
J: TRBJ1-1
size: NA
CDR3: CAISEWGTGATEAFF
DNA: TGTGCCATCAGTGAGTGGGGGACAGGGGCCACTGAAGCTTTCTTT

V: TRBV6-1
D: TRBD1
J: TRBJ2-7
size: NA
CDR3: CASSEGQVYEQYF
DNA: TGTGCCAGCAGTGAGGGACAGGTTTACGAGCAGTACTTC

V: TRBV25-1
D: TRBD1
J: TRBJ2-1
size: NA
CDR3: CASTRRGLVFF
DNA: TGTGCCAGCACCCGCAGGGGGTTAGTGTTCTTC

V: TRBV5-1
D: NA
J: TRBJ2-1
size: NA
CDR3: CASSLRGTGSYNEQFF
DNA: TGCGCCAGCAGCTTACGAGGAACAGGGTCCTACAATGAGCAGTTCTTC

V: TRBV7-6
D: NA
J: TRBJ2-7
size: NA
CDR3: CASSLDVGVAYEQYF
DNA: TGTGCCAGCAGCTTAGATGTAGGGGTGGCCTACGAGCAGTACTTC

V: TRBV7-9
D: NA
J: TRBJ2-5
size: NA
CDR3: CASSLAAVEETQYF
DNA: TGTGCCAGCAGCTTAGCGGCGGTTGAGGAGACCCAGTACTTC

V: TRBV19
D: NA
J: TRBJ1-5
size: NA
CDR3: CASRQTNQPQHF
DNA: TGTGCCAGTAGACAGACCAATCAGCCCCAGCATTTT

V: TRBV11-2
D: TRBD2
J: TRBJ2-1
size: NA
CDR3: CASSLLWGLAGDYNEQFF
DNA: TGTGCCAGCAGCTTACTCTGGGGACTAGCGGGAGACTACAATGAGCAGTTCTTC

V: TRBV30
D: TRBD2
J: TRBJ2-7
size: NA
CDR3: CAWAGLTEQYF
DNA: TGTGCCTGGGCGGGACTAACCGAGCAGTACTTC

V: TRBV2
D: TRBD1
J: TRBJ1-1
size: NA
CDR3: CASGQALAAEAFF
DNA: TGTGCCAGCGGACAGGCTCTGGCGGCTGAAGCTTTCTTT

V: TRBV4-1
D: TRBD2
J: TRBJ2-1
size: NA
CDR3: CASSQDLATSGRPNNEQFF
DNA: TGCGCCAGCAGCCAAGACCTAGCGACTAGCGGGAGGCCCAACAATGAGCAGTTCTTC

V: TRBV5-6
D: TRBD2
J: TRBJ2-3
size: NA
CDR3: CASSPGPSGLSTDTQYF
DNA: TGTGCCAGCAGCCCCGGGCCTAGCGGGCTTAGCACAGATACGCAGTATTTT

V: TRBV6-4
D: TRBD1
J: TRBJ1-1
size: few
CDR3: CASRATGGTEAFF
DNA: TGTGCCAGCAGGGCTACAGGGGGCACTGAAGCTTTCTTT

V: TRBV9
D: NA
J: TRBJ2-3
size: NA
CDR3: CASSVVSNRDTQYF
DNA: TGTGCCAGCAGCGTAGTGTCTAATCGAGATACGCAGTATTTT

V: TRBV28
D: NA
J: TRBJ2-5
size: once
CDR3: CASTGGYRGETQYF
DNA: TGTGCCAGCACCGGCGGGTACCGGGGAGAGACCCAGTACTTC

V: TRBV11-2
D: NA
J: TRBJ2-5
size: NA
CDR3: CASSFLAIETQYF
DNA: TGTGCCAGCAGCTTCCTAGCTATAGAGACCCAGTACTTC

V: TRBV18
D: TRBD1
J: TRBJ2-1
size: NA
CDR3: CASSPLGQGAYNEQFF
DNA: TGTGCCAGCTCACCACTAGGACAGGGCGCCTACAATGAGCAGTTCTTC

V: TRBV18
D: NA
J: TRBJ2-7
size: NA
CDR3: CASSPGGAGVPLNYEQYF
DNA: TGTGCCAGCTCACCAGGGGGGGCAGGGGTCCCCCTGAACTACGAGCAGTACTTC

V: TRBV28
D: NA
J: TRBJ1-3
size: NA
CDR3: CASNAGSGNTIYF
DNA: TGTGCCAGCAACGCGGGGTCTGGAAACACCATATATTTT

V: TRBV4-1
D: TRBD2
J: TRBJ2-1
size: NA
CDR3: CASSQDPRLAPSEQFF
DNA: TGCGCCAGCAGCCAAGACCCGCGACTAGCTCCTAGTGAGCAGTTCTTC

V: TRBV15
D: NA
J: TRBJ2-7
size: NA
CDR3: CATSAPFLTYSSYEQYF
DNA: TGTGCCACCAGCGCCCCCTTCCTTACTTATAGCTCCTACGAGCAGTACTTC

V: TRBV9
D: NA
J: TRBJ1-4
size: once
CDR3: CASSVVWGPNEKLFF
DNA: TGTGCCAGCAGCGTAGTATGGGGCCCTAATGAAAAACTGTTTTTT

V: TRBV5-1
D: TRBD1
J: TRBJ2-7
size: NA
CDR3: CASSRSGQGVDEQYF
DNA: TGCGCCAGCAGCCGGTCAGGACAGGGTGTCGACGAGCAGTACTTC

V: TRBV27
D: TRBD1
J: TRBJ1-3
size: NA
CDR3: CATKDRNSGNTIYF
DNA: TGTGCCACCAAGGACAGGAACTCTGGAAACACCATATATTTT

V: TRBV7-9
D: NA
J: TRBJ2-3
size: NA
CDR3: CASSFGGPADTQYF
DNA: TGTGCCAGCAGCTTCGGTGGGCCTGCAGATACGCAGTATTTT

V: TRBV19
D: NA
J: TRBJ2-6
size: NA
CDR3: CASSRGRGQPSGANVLTF
DNA: TGTGCCAGTAGTAGGGGAAGGGGCCAGCCCTCTGGGGCCAACGTCCTGACTTTC

V: TRBV5-1
D: TRBD1
J: TRBJ1-5
size: NA
CDR3: CASSLGGQENQPQHF
DNA: TGCGCCAGCAGCTTGGGGGGACAGGAAAATCAGCCCCAGCATTTT

V: TRBV9
D: TRBD1
J: TRBJ1-2
size: NA
CDR3: CASSTSSSSLWDRGNGYTF
DNA: TGTGCCAGCAGCACTAGTAGTAGTAGTCTTTGGGACAGGGGAAATGGCTACACCTTC